The clone carrying this T cell receptor (beta chain) was recorded once. Although they were nominally healthy when sampled, donors likely had unrecorded immune exposures. The record originates from a study of cytomegalovirus exposure and HLA in healthy donors. Primers for the PCR totalled 60 Vbeta and 13 Jbeta. Authors' analysis steps: In a later analysis, the count reached some 88 million unique TCR beta chains, with 9 million to 11 million shared. The repertoire was sequenced with immunoSEQ multiplex PCR; TCRdb's copy has only in-frame clones and lacks some. V and J calls and clone size are those listed in that table; D and trimming were worked out from the DNA. The sample records 100,000 or so clones, around 62% being singletons. There are 14 residues in the CDR3. The germline gives CDR1 SGHRS, CDR2 YFSETQ. The ends were cut back, 4 bases at V and 2 bases at J, with 12 bases in the middle.

Sequenced: PBMCs. The chain combines TRBV5-1 with TRBJ1-2, with D possibly TRBD1 on 5 matching bases. This clonotype originated in a man aged 30 to 45 in good health and CMV-seropositive. Written as DNA, the CDR3 is TGCGCCAGCAGCCGGGGGACGGAAAACTATGGCTACACCTTC. Its protein is CASSRGTENYGYTF.